This TCR beta chain was recorded in a study of blood T cell repertoires in COVID-19. The wider study: Material from acute and convalescent COVID-19 was sourced from the United States, Italy and Spain. PBMCs, B-cell-depleted T cells, or T cells were the source of the cDNA or gDNA that made up the material.

Seattle's enrolled individuals joined amid active infection and were then monitored longitudinally. Original data processing: Scientists estimated how many nucleated cells there were by amplifying reference gene primers. Profiled with immunoSEQ multiplex PCR; TCRdb holds only in-frame clones, not every one. The D gene and trimming were derived from the DNA, and the V and J assignments and clone size from that table. This sample has under 200,000 clones; about four fifths occur once, and the top ten carry approximately 8.1%. V was clipped by 3 bases and J by 7 bases; unmatched bases: 5. CDR1 and CDR2 (germline): SGHNT, YYREEE (reference sequence). This CDR3 is built from 15 residues.

Source material: peripheral blood. The V gene is TRBV5-4, the J gene TRBJ1-6, with 9 bases fitting TRBD1. The sequence was collected from a woman aged 55-70 years with COVID-19, enrolled during active disease. DNA of the CDR3: TGTGCCAGCAGCTGGGGACAGGGATGGAATTCACCCCTCCACTTT. Translation: CASSWGQGWNSPLHF. Complete variable domain (other parts from reference TRBV5-4 and TRBJ1-6): ETGVTQSPTHLIKTRGQQVTLRCSSQSGHNTVSWYQQALGQGPQFIFQYYREEENGRGNFPPRFSGLQFPNYSSELNVNALELDDSALYLCASSWGQGWNSPLHFGNGTRLTVT.